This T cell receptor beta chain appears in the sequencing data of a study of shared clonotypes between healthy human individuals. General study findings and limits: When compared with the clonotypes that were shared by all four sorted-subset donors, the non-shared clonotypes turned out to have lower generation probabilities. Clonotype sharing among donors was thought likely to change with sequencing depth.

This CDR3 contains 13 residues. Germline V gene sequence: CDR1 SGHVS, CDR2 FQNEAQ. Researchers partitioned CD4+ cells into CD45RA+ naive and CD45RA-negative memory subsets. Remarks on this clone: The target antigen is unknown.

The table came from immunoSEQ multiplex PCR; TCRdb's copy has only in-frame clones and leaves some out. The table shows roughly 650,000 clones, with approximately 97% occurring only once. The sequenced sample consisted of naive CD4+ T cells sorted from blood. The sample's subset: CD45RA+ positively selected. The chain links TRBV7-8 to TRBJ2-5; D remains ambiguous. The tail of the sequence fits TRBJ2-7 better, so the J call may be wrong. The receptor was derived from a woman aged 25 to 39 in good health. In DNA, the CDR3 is TGTGCCAGCAGCTTAGTACCGGCCGTCGAGCAGTACTTC. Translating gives CASSLVPAVEQYF.